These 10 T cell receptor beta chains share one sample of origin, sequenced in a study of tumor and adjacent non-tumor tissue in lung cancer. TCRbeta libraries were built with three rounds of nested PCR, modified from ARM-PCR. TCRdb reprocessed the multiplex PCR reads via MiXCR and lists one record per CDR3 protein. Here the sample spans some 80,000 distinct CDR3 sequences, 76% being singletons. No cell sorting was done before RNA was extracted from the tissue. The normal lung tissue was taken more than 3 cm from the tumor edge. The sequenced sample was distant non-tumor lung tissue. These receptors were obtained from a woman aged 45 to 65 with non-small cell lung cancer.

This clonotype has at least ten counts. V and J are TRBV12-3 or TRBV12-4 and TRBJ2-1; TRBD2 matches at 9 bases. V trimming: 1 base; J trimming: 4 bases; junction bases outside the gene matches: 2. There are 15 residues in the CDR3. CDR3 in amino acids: CASSLGLAGYNEQFF. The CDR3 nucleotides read TGTGCCAGCAGTTTAGGGCTAGCGGGATACAATGAGCAGTTCTTC.

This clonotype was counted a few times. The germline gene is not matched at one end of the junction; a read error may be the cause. CDR3 nucleotide sequence: TGTGCCAGTAGCTTAGAAGCCTTCGGCAGGGCCCAAGGGACCCAGTACTTC. Protein sequence: CASSLEAFGRAQGTQYF. The V gene is TRBV11-2, the J gene TRBJ2-5; tentatively, D is TRBD1 (5 bases). Per germline, CDR1 SGHAT and CDR2 FQNNGV. This CDR3 is 17 amino acids long.

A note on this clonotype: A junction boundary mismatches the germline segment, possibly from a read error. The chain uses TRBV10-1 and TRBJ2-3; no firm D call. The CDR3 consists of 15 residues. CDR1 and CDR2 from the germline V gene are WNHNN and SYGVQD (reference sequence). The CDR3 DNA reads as TGCGCCAGCAGTGAGACGATCGGAACCACAGATACGCACTATTTT. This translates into CASSETIGTTDTHYF.

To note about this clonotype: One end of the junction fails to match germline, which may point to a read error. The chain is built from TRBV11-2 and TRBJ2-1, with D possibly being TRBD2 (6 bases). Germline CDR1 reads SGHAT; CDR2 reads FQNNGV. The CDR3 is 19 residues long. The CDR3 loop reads CAGSLSSGGSGRDHDEQFF. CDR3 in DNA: TGTGCCGGCAGCTTAAGTAGCGGTGGGTCTGGGCGCGATCACGATGAGCAGTTCTTC.

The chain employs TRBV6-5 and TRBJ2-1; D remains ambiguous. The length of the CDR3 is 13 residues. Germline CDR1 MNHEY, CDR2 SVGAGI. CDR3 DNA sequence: TGTACAAGCAGTTACTCCTCCTACAATGAGCAGTTCTTC. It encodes CTSSYSSYNEQFF.

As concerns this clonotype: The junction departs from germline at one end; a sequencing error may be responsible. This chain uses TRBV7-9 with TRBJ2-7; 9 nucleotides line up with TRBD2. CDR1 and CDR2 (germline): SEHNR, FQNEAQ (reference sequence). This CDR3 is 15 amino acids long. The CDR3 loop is CAISLAGGRAYNQYF. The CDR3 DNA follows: TGTGCCATCAGCTTAGCTGGCGGGAGGGCCTACAACCAGTACTTC.

This CDR3 reads CASSDQTAYEQYF. CDR3 bases: TGTGCCAGCAGTGACCAGACAGCCTACGAGCAGTACTTC. This rearrangement joins TRBV2 to TRBJ2-7, with TRBD1 as a possible D gene (5 bases). The germline V and J ends were trimmed by 3 bases and 2 bases, with 8 bases remaining between them. Germline V gene lookup returns CDR1 SNHLY and CDR2 FYNNEI. The CDR3 spans 13 residues.

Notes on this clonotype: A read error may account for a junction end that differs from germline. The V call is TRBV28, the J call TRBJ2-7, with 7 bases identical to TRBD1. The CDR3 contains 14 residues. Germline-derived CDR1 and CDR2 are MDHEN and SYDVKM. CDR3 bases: TGTACCAGCACCATGACAGGGACCCCCTGGGAGAAGTACTTC. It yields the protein CTSTMTGTPWEKYF.

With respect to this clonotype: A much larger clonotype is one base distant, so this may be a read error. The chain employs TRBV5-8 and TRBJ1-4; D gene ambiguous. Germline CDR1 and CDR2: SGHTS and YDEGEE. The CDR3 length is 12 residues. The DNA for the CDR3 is TGTGCCAGCAGCTTGTGGGTTGAAAAACTGTCTTTT. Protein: CASSLWVEKLSF.

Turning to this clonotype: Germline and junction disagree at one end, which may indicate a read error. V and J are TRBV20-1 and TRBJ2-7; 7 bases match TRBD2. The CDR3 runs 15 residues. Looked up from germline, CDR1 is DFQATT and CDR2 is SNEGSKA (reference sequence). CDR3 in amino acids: CSARGGMPHYYKQYF. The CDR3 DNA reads TGCAGTGCTAGGGGAGGGATGCCTCACTACTACAAGCAGTACTTC.